The entry below gives a single T cell receptor beta chain sequence along with its context. Its antigen is not identified. TCRdb reprocessed the 5' RACE reads via MiXCR and lists one record per CDR3 protein. The table records 420,000 or so distinct CDR3 sequences, 18% of them present only once. This entry comes from a study of identical twins. Study results and limitations: A cross-sectional statistical analysis, not follow-up of the same donors, supported the conclusions. Analyses of zero insertions could, in part, be confounded by invariant MAIT and iNKT cells. Twins' surplus sharing was weaker for beta out-of-frame sequences.

Input material: naive T cells sorted from blood. This TCR was sampled from a man aged 50 or older in good health.

The CDR3 DNA sequence: TGTGCCAGCAGTTCCGGCCCTACTGGATACGAGCAGTACTTC. This translates into CASSSGPTGYEQYF. This sequence joins TRBV27 and TRBJ2-7, with D uncertain. CDR1 is MNHEY and CDR2 is SMNVEV in the germline V gene (reference sequence). V lost 4 bases and J lost 4, with 14 bases in between. CDR3 length: 14 amino acids.